The clone carrying this T cell receptor beta chain has a single count. Its antigen remains unidentified. The data derive from a study of cytomegalovirus exposure and HLA in healthy donors. At the level of the study: There were just under 400 genotyped donors. Of these, roughly 84% fell in the genetic ancestry cluster associated with self-reported Caucasian donors.

Findings and caveats of the study: Later work found most CMV-associated TCR beta chains apparently HLA-restricted.

The PCR was carried out with 60 Vbeta primers and 13 Jbeta primers. Sequencing was performed with immunoSEQ multiplex PCR; in TCRdb, only in-frame clones are kept and a portion is missing. In the table there are roughly 160,000 clones, 65% to 85% of which are singletons. The specimen was PBMCs. This sequence was found in a woman between 45 and 60 years old in good health and CMV-seropositive.

The CDR3 is CASSLFRSSGAPGGYTF. CDR3 nucleotides: TGTGCCAGCAGTTTATTTCGAAGTTCAGGGGCTCCGGGGGGCTACACCTTC. The rearrangement uses TRBV28 and TRBJ1-2; possibly TRBD1 for D (6 bases). The length of the CDR3 is 17 residues. CDR1 is MDHEN and CDR2 is SYDVKM in the germline V gene. V shed 1 base and J shed 8 bases, with 23 bases lying between them.